One sample yielded the 29 T cell receptor beta chains listed below, sequenced in a study of preoperative IRX-2 immunotherapy in early breast cancer. Stated treatment: preoperative locoregional IRX-2 cytokine immunotherapy. Some clones are missing from TCRdb's copy, which holds only in-frame ones; the method was immunoSEQ multiplex PCR. The repertoire holds roughly 30,000 clones, with around 83% as singletons. The sequenced sample was lymph node tissue, obtained from a patient treated with IRX-2 immunotherapy. These TCRs come from a human donor with breast cancer.

In its sample, this clone was seen once. V and J are TRBV11-3 and TRBJ2-7, with D perhaps matching TRBD1 (6 bases). This CDR3 has 16 amino acids. The germline gives CDR1 SGHNT, CDR2 YENEEA. V was cut by 3 bases and J by 3 bases, with 18 bases left in between. The CDR3 bases are TGTGCCAGCAGCTTCGAAGCTAGAGGGGGAGACTACGAGCAGTACTTC. Its translation is CASSFEARGGDYEQYF.

CDR3 bases: TGTGCCAGTAGTGTGAAGTCACTTAGTCCCCAGCATTTT. Protein sequence: CASSVKSLSPQHF. V is TRBV19 and J is TRBJ1-5, with D unclear. V lost 5 bases, J lost 10 bases, and 15 bases lay in between. The CDR3 is 13 residues long. Germline V gene sequence: CDR1 LNHDA, CDR2 SQIVND (reference sequence).

The chain is built from TRBV19 and TRBJ1-6, with TRBD1 matching over 12 bases. The CDR3 has 15 residues. Germline V gene data show CDR1 as LNHDA and CDR2 as SQIVND (reference sequence). After removal of 5 bases from V and 10 bases from J, the junction contained 6 bases not matched to a gene. The CDR3 loop reads CASSLPGQGASPLHF. CDR3 nucleotides: TGTGCCAGTAGTCTCCCGGGACAGGGGGCGTCACCCCTCCACTTT.

The chain has TRBV28 and TRBJ2-1; D unclear. Germline-derived CDR1 and CDR2 are MDHEN and SYDVKM. V was shortened by 5 bases and J by 9 bases, with 23 bases between the two germline ends. This CDR3 region has 16 residues. DNA of the CDR3: TGTGCCAGCAGTCCGATAGATCTCTCCCCCCGCTCTGAGCAGTTCTTC. Its protein product is CASSPIDLSPRSEQFF. The full variable domain, completed using reference TRBV28 and TRBJ2-1, is DVKVTQSSRYLVKRTGEKVFLECVQDMDHENMFWYRQDPGLGLRLIYFSYDVKMKEKGDIPEGYSVSREKKERFSLILESASTNQTSMYLCASSPIDLSPRSEQFFGPGTRLTVL.

The gene calls are TRBV6-8 and TRBJ1-4; TRBD1 matches at 10 bases. The V gene end was trimmed by 10 bases and the J gene end by 10 bases; junction bases not matched to a gene: 12. The CDR3 covers 14 residues. Germline loops: CDR1 MNHGY, CDR2 SAAAGT. Written as DNA, the CDR3 is TGTGCCATCAGCCCCGGACAGGGGGTGGCAAAACTGTTTTTT. Translated: CAISPGQGVAKLFF.

The rearrangement joins TRBV18 to TRBJ2-1; 7 nucleotides align to TRBD1. The CDR3 sequence is 14 residues long. Germline CDR1 and CDR2: KGHSH and LQKENI. The V segment lost 6 bases and the J segment 5 bases; nucleotides outside the gene matches: 7. The CDR3 DNA reads TGTGCCAGCTCGGTGAGGGGGCTAGACAATGAGCAGTTCTTC. The encoded protein is CASSVRGLDNEQFF. The entire variable domain, with the rest obtained from reference TRBV18 and TRBJ2-1, is as follows: NAGVMQNPRHLVRRRGQEARLRCSPMKGHSHVYWYRQLPEEGLKFMVYLQKENIIDESGMPKERFSAEFPKEGPSILRIQQVVRGDSAAYFCASSVRGLDNEQFFGPGTRLTVL.

The CDR3 DNA is TGTGCCAGTAGTGTACAGGGGGCGCCCCCTGAAGCTTTCTTT. Its translation: CASSVQGAPPEAFF. The V call is TRBV19, the J call TRBJ1-1, with 9 bases matching TRBD1. Germline CDR1 LNHDA, CDR2 SQIVND (reference sequence). With V trimmed by 5 bases and J by 6 bases, 7 bases remained unmatched. The CDR3 contains 14 residues. The variable domain in full, completed from reference TRBV19 and TRBJ1-1, reads DGGITQSPKYLFRKEGQNVTLSCEQNLNHDAMYWYRQDPGQGLRLIYYSQIVNDFQKGDIAEGYSVSREKKESFPLTVTSAQKNPTAFYLCASSVQGAPPEAFFGQGTRLTVV.

The gene calls are TRBV10-3 and TRBJ2-7, with a tentative D call TRBD1 (5 bases). V dropped 0 bases and J dropped 4 bases, with 22 bases sitting between them. Germline loops: CDR1 ENHRY, CDR2 SYGVKD. This CDR3 comprises 18 residues. The CDR3 loop reads CAISESKGIGHPLYEQYF. The CDR3 bases are TGTGCCATCAGTGAGTCGAAGGGTATAGGACACCCTCTATACGAGCAGTACTTC.

This sequence joins TRBV19 and TRBJ1-2; D gene uncertain. V gave up 0 bases and J gave up 4 bases, with 6 bases separating them. The CDR3 extends over 13 amino acids. CDR1 is LNHDA and CDR2 is SQIVND in the germline V gene (reference sequence). CDR3 bases: TGTGCCAGTAGTATAGAACGGACCTATGGCTACACCTTC. It is translated as CASSIERTYGYTF.

The chain couples TRBV19 to TRBJ2-1, with D perhaps assigned TRBD1 or TRBD2 (6 bases each). CDR1 LNHDA and CDR2 SQIVND come from the germline V gene (reference sequence). V was cut by 9 bases and J by 2 bases, with 14 bases left in between. The CDR3 is 14 amino acids. DNA of the CDR3: TGTGCCAGCCGGAGGGGGAAAGCCTACAATGAGCAGTTCTTC. It specifies CASRRGKAYNEQFF.

This sequence joins TRBV19 and TRBJ1-1; unclear D gene. Looked up from germline, CDR1 is LNHDA and CDR2 is SQIVND (reference sequence). The CDR3 loop spans 18 amino acids. V dropped 0 bases and J dropped 0 bases, with 17 bases sitting between them. CDR3: CASSIDLEAIPMNTEAFF. The CDR3 nucleotides read TGTGCCAGTAGTATAGATCTAGAAGCGATTCCCATGAACACTGAAGCTTTCTTT.

This chain joins TRBV10-3 and TRBJ1-2, with 7 bases lining up with TRBD1. J lost 3 bases, V lost 2 bases, and 9 bases had no gene match. In germline, CDR1 is ENHRY, CDR2 SYGVKD. The CDR3 contains 16 residues. The chain's CDR3 is CAISEDQQGLYYGYTF. The DNA for the CDR3 is TGTGCCATCAGTGAGGACCAACAGGGGCTCTACTATGGCTACACCTTC.

CDR3 in amino acids: CASSPSVSLPLHF. CDR3 coding DNA: TGTGCCAGCAGTCCTTCGGTCTCCCTTCCCCTCCACTTT. V usage is TRBV6-8 and J usage is TRBJ1-6; D is unclear. This CDR3 contains 13 residues. With 5 bases removed from V and 13 bases from J, the gap between germline ends came to 15 bases. CDR1 is MNHGY, CDR2 SAAAGT, per germline.

The chain carries TRBV15 and TRBJ1-2; D gene unclear. V was clipped by 0 bases and J by 1 base, with 18 bases between them. Germline-derived CDR1 and CDR2 are LNHNV and YYDKDF (reference sequence). The length of the CDR3 is 18 residues. CDR3 nucleotide sequence: TGTGCCACCAGCAGAGATAATGGCCGCCGTATGGGTAACTATGGCTACACCTTC. Protein: CATSRDNGRRMGNYGYTF.

The gene calls are TRBV28 and TRBJ1-3; D possibly corresponds to TRBD1 (5 bases). This CDR3 has 13 residues. V lost 7 bases and J lost 4, with 11 bases in between. The germline V gene has CDR1 MDHEN and CDR2 SYDVKM. The CDR3 reads CASNRRLGNTIYF. CDR3 nucleotide sequence: TGTGCCAGCAACAGGAGACTAGGAAACACCATATATTTT.

The V gene is TRBV15, the J gene TRBJ2-4, with TRBD2 matching 8 bases. Germline V gene data show CDR1 as LNHNV and CDR2 as YYDKDF (reference sequence). CDR3 size: 15 residues. The J segment lost 8 bases and the V segment lost 1 base, leaving 7 bases of the junction unmatched. The CDR3 sequence is CATSRGGLEQHIQYF. CDR3 coding DNA: TGTGCCACCAGCAGAGGGGGACTAGAGCAACACATTCAGTACTTC.

This chain links TRBV15 with TRBJ2-1; 8 bases align to TRBD2. There are 17 residues in the CDR3. Per germline, CDR1 LNHNV and CDR2 YYDKDF (reference sequence). V gave up 3 bases and J gave up 9 bases; unmatched junction bases: 16. CDR3: CATSRGIAGYMFGEQFF. In DNA form, the CDR3 reads TGTGCCACCAGCAGGGGGATAGCGGGGTATATGTTCGGTGAGCAGTTCTTC. Looking up the rest from reference TRBV15 and TRBJ2-1 gives the full variable domain: DAMVIQNPRYQVTQFGKPVTLSCSQTLNHNVMYWYQQKSSQAPKLLFHYYDKDFNNEADTPDNFQSRRPNTSFCFLDIRSPGLGDTAMYLCATSRGIAGYMFGEQFFGPGTRLTVL.

The chain links TRBV15 to TRBJ2-3; possibly TRBD2 for D (6 bases). The CDR3 totals 14 residues. Looked up from germline, CDR1 is LNHNV and CDR2 is YYDKDF (reference sequence). The V gene lost 0 bases and the J gene lost 2 bases, with 6 bases spanning the gap. The CDR3 spells CATSRERDTDTQYF. DNA for the CDR3: TGTGCCACCAGCAGAGAGCGGGACACAGATACGCAGTATTTT.

J is TRBJ1-4 and V is TRBV15; unclear D gene. The germline gives CDR1 LNHNV, CDR2 YYDKDF (reference sequence). V was clipped by 0 bases and J by 8 bases, with 19 bases between them. The CDR3 contains 17 residues. This chain's CDR3 is CATSRDGRIDPGEKLFF. The CDR3 region has the DNA TGTGCCACCAGCAGAGATGGTCGGATTGATCCAGGCGAAAAACTGTTTTTT.

The chain carries TRBV28 and TRBJ2-1, with D possibly matching TRBD2 (6 bases). Germline-derived CDR1 and CDR2 are MDHEN and SYDVKM. Deletions cut 7 bases from V and 7 bases from J, with 17 bases between. This CDR3 has 14 residues. CDR3 sequence: CASNGGIGWNEQFF. The CDR3 region has the DNA TGTGCCAGCAACGGGGGAATAGGGTGGAATGAGCAGTTCTTC.

The chain recombines TRBV30 with TRBJ1-6; 10 positions match TRBD1. Germline CDR1 GTSNPN, CDR2 SVGIG (reference sequence). The CDR3 is made up of 15 amino acids. V lost 1 base, J lost 6 bases, and 3 bases stayed unmatched. CDR3 residues: CAWSGQGAGNSPLHF. In nucleotides, the CDR3 is TGTGCCTGGAGTGGACAGGGGGCGGGTAATTCACCCCTCCACTTT.

This chain uses TRBV28 with TRBJ1-2; TRBD1 is a possible D gene (6 bases). CDR1 and CDR2 from the germline V gene are MDHEN and SYDVKM. Trimming cost V 6 bases and J 4 bases, with 12 bases left between them. The CDR3 extends over 13 amino acids. CDR3 in amino acids: CASRDSASYGYTF. The DNA for the CDR3 is TGTGCCAGCAGGGACAGTGCATCCTATGGCTACACCTTC.

The V call is TRBV6-8, the J call TRBJ1-3, with D tentatively TRBD1 (5 bases). Trimming removed 10 bases from V and 2 bases from J, with 21 bases in between. The CDR3 covers 16 residues. Germline values: CDR1 MNHGY, CDR2 SAAAGT. The CDR3 sequence: CATCHPLQGAGNTIYF. The CDR3 bases are TGTGCCACCTGCCATCCACTTCAGGGCGCTGGAAACACCATATATTTT.

The rearrangement links TRBV30 to TRBJ2-2; D not resolved. The CDR3 totals 12 residues. With 0 bases removed from V and 8 bases from J, the gap between germline ends came to 7 bases. Germline V lookup: CDR1 GTSNPN, CDR2 SVGIG (reference sequence). The CDR3 DNA reads as TGTGCCTGGAGTGTATACCAAGGGGAGCTGTTTTTT. It translates to CAWSVYQGELFF.

The J gene is TRBJ2-7, the V gene TRBV11-3, with D possibly called TRBD1 or TRBD2 (6 bases each). This CDR3 is 15 amino acids long. The ends were cut back, 3 bases at V and 2 bases at J, with 14 bases in the middle. The germline gives CDR1 SGHNT, CDR2 YENEEA. The chain's CDR3 is CASSLGAGEAYEQYF. CDR3 DNA sequence: TGTGCCAGCAGCTTGGGGGCAGGGGAGGCCTACGAGCAGTACTTC. The whole variable domain, filled in from reference TRBV11-3 and TRBJ2-7, reads EAGVVQSPRYKIIEKKQPVAFWCNPISGHNTLYWYLQNLGQGPELLIRYENEEAVDDSQLPKDRFSAERLKGVDSTLKIQPAELGDSAVYLCASSLGAGEAYEQYFGPGTRLTVT.

The chain combines TRBV11-3 with TRBJ1-4, with D possibly being TRBD1 (6 bases). The CDR3 loop spans 14 amino acids. Trimming stripped 6 bases from V and 2 bases from J, with 10 bases between. Germline V CDR1 and CDR2: SGHNT, YENEEA. In nucleotides, the CDR3 is TGTGCCAGCAGATGGGGGGCGACTAATGAAAAACTGTTTTTT. This sequence encodes CASRWGATNEKLFF.

This chain uses TRBV18 with TRBJ1-3; D not resolved. This CDR3 spans 16 amino acids. CDR1 is KGHSH, CDR2 LQKENI, per germline. Trimming took off 2 bases at V and 2 bases at J, with 13 bases between the two ends. In DNA form, the CDR3 reads TGTGCCAGCTCACCATCCCGGGAGAGCACTGGAAACACCATATATTTT. It encodes CASSPSRESTGNTIYF.

The CDR3 loop reads CASSETGWANYGYTF. DNA for the CDR3: TGTGCCAGTAGTGAGACCGGATGGGCTAACTATGGCTACACCTTC. The V and J genes are TRBV19 and TRBJ1-2; no definite D call. CDR3 size: 15 residues. CDR1 and CDR2 (germline): LNHDA, SQIVND (reference sequence). V lost 5 bases, J lost 0 bases, and 13 bases lay in between.

The genes are TRBV18 and TRBJ1-1; 8 bases line up with TRBD1. CDR1 is KGHSH, CDR2 LQKENI, per germline. The V and J ends lost 6 bases and 4 bases, in that order; junction bases with no gene match: 7. There are 14 residues in the CDR3. The CDR3 region has the DNA TGTGCCAGCTCCCTCCAGGGGGCGGCCACTGAAGCTTTCTTT. Translation gives CASSLQGAATEAFF.